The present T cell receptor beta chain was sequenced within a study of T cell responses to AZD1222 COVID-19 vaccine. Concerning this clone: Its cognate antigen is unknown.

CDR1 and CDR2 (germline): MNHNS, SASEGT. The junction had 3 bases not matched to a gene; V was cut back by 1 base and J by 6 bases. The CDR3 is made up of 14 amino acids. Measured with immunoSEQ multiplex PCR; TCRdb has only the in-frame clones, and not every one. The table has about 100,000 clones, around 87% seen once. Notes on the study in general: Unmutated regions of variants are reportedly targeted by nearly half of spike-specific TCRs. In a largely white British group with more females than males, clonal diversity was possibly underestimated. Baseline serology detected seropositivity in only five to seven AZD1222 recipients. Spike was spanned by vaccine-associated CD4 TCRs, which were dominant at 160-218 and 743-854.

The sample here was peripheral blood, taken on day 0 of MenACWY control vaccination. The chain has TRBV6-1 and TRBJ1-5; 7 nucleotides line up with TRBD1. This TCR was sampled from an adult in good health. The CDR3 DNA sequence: TGTGCCAGCAGTGAAGGACAGGGCATTCAGCCCCAGCATTTT. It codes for CASSEGQGIQPQHF.